This TCR beta chain was identified in a study of cytomegalovirus exposure and HLA in healthy donors. Study-level findings and limits: Per a later analysis, approximately 16,000 TCR beta sequences showed association with HLA alleles at 0.05 false discovery rate. Most TCR sequences were uncommon, yet certain public TCRs appeared in many donors.

Researchers ran the PCR with 60 Vbeta and 13 Jbeta primers. Profiled with immunoSEQ multiplex PCR; TCRdb holds only in-frame clones, not every one. The sample records about 160,000 clones, roughly 77% being singletons. This clone was seen a handful of times. The antigen is not known. CDR3 length: 16 amino acids. With 3 bases removed from V and 4 bases from J, the gap between germline ends came to 19 bases. From germline, CDR1 is MNHNS and CDR2 SASEGT. The TCR comes from a man between 18 and 29 years old in good health and CMV-seropositive. The V and J genes are TRBV6-1 and TRBJ2-7; D perhaps matches TRBD2 (6 bases). Sequenced material: PBMCs. CDR3 in amino acids: CASSDKLGGMGYEQYV. CDR3 coding DNA: TGTGCCAGCAGTGATAAACTAGGCGGGATGGGGTACGAGCAGTACGTC.